The 17 T cell receptor beta chains below were found in one sample sequenced in a study of OX40 agonist ivuxolimab in advanced cancers. The repertoire was sequenced with immunoSEQ multiplex PCR; TCRdb's copy has only in-frame clones and lacks some. The data contain tens of thousands of clones, around 90% of them singletons. The source material was CD4+ or CD8+ T cells sorted from blood, sampled in a trial of the OX40 agonist ivuxolimab. The receptors derive from an adult with an advanced solid tumor such as melanoma, head and neck, liver or kidney cancer.

The chain has TRBV19 and TRBJ2-7, with a tentative D call TRBD1 (6 bases). This CDR3 spans 13 amino acids. The germline V gene encodes CDR1 LNHDA and CDR2 SQIVND (reference sequence). Trimming removed 6 bases from V and 5 bases from J, with 14 bases in between. CDR3 loop: CASSPSHRDEQYF. CDR3 in DNA: TGTGCCAGTAGCCCATCCCACAGGGACGAGCAGTACTTC. The full variable domain, with the rest looked up from reference TRBV19 and TRBJ2-7, is DGGITQSPKYLFRKEGQNVTLSCEQNLNHDAMYWYRQDPGQGLRLIYYSQIVNDFQKGDIAEGYSVSREKKESFPLTVTSAQKNPTAFYLCASSPSHRDEQYFGPGTRLTVT.

The chain is built from TRBV28 and TRBJ2-3; TRBD2 aligns across 10 bases. The CDR3 covers 19 residues. The trim removed 0 bases at V and 2 bases at J, leaving 11 bases unmatched. The V gene's germline CDR1 is MDHEN and CDR2 SYDVKM. The CDR3 loop is CASSLWSSGGYAPTDTQYF. CDR3 DNA: TGTGCCAGCAGTTTATGGTCTAGCGGGGGCTATGCCCCCACAGATACGCAGTATTTT.

The V and J genes are TRBV7-2 and TRBJ2-1; no firm D call. CDR3 length: 13 amino acids. The germline gives CDR1 SGHTA, CDR2 FQGNSA. Trimming pared 5 bases from V and 0 bases from J, leaving 5 bases between. This CDR3 reads CASSPSSYNEQFF. The CDR3 DNA follows: TGTGCCAGCAGCCCCAGCTCCTACAATGAGCAGTTCTTC.

The rearrangement uses TRBV19 and TRBJ2-1; tentatively, D is TRBD1 or TRBD2 (6 bases each). Trimming stripped 5 bases from V and 5 bases from J, with 16 bases between. The CDR3 loop spans 15 amino acids. Per germline, CDR1 LNHDA and CDR2 SQIVND (reference sequence). The CDR3 sequence: CASSGQRVSNNEQFF. For the CDR3, the DNA is TGTGCCAGTAGTGGACAGCGGGTATCTAACAATGAGCAGTTCTTC.

The genes are TRBV20-1 and TRBJ2-1; possible D gene TRBD2, 5 bases. Trimming took 5 bases from V and 5 from J, leaving 7 bases between them. In germline, CDR1 is DFQATT, CDR2 SNEGSKA (reference sequence). This CDR3 comprises 11 residues. The CDR3 bases are TGCAGTGCTGCCGGGAACAATGAGCAGTTCTTC. It encodes CSAAGNNEQFF.

This chain connects TRBV2 to TRBJ2-1; D may match TRBD1 or TRBD2 (6 bases each). Germline V gene data show CDR1 as SNHLY and CDR2 as FYNNEI. The CDR3 sequence is 13 residues long. The V and J ends lost 6 bases and 8 bases respectively, with 14 bases between them. The CDR3 protein is CASREGELDEQFF. In DNA form, the CDR3 reads TGTGCCAGCAGGGAGGGGGAGTTGGATGAGCAGTTCTTC.

This clone was detected once. The J gene is TRBJ1-1, the V gene TRBV28; tentative D call: TRBD1 (5 bases). Trimming left V 3 bases short and J 8 bases short, with 13 bases between. Germline V CDR1 and CDR2: MDHEN, SYDVKM. CDR3 size: 13 residues. The CDR3 bases are TGTGCCAGCAGTTTGCTTGGGACCGCGGAAGCTTTCTTT. Protein: CASSLLGTAEAFF.

The CDR3 coding sequence is TGTGCCAGCAGCTTATCGGGAGGGCAGGGTGAGCAGTTCTTC. Translating gives CASSLSGGQGEQFF. The rearrangement joins TRBV7-3 to TRBJ2-1, with TRBD2 matching over 8 bases. Germline CDR1 is SGHTA and CDR2 is FQGTGA. The CDR3 length is 14 residues. V dropped 2 bases and J dropped 9; count of bases not matched to a gene: 6.

V usage is TRBV27 and J usage is TRBJ1-5; 8 bases align to TRBD1. Unmatched junction bases numbered 8, after V lost 5 bases and J lost 2 bases. In germline, CDR1 is MNHEY, CDR2 SMNVEV (reference sequence). The CDR3 has 16 amino acids. The CDR3 loop reads CASSLGQGSGNQPQHF. The CDR3 nucleotides are TGTGCCAGCAGTCTAGGACAGGGCTCAGGCAATCAGCCCCAGCATTTT.

The V gene is TRBV7-9, the J gene TRBJ1-4; TRBD1 agrees at 10 bases. Germline CDR1 is SEHNR and CDR2 is FQNEAQ (reference sequence). V shed 5 bases and J 8 bases; nucleotides not matched to a gene: 11. The CDR3 loop spans 16 amino acids. The CDR3 loop is CASSTAGTGAREKLFF. The CDR3 nucleotides read TGTGCCAGCAGCACCGCCGGGACAGGGGCCCGGGAAAAACTGTTTTTT.

For this clone: One end of the junction fails to match germline, which may point to a read error. The chain recombines TRBV7-7 with TRBJ2-7; D possibly uses TRBD1 or TRBD2 (5 bases each). Germline CDR1 SSHAT, CDR2 FNYEAQ (reference sequence). CDR3 length: 14 amino acids. The CDR3 DNA follows: TGTGCTAGCAGCCCCGGGACGCCGAGCTACGAGCAGTACTTC. This gives the protein CASSPGTPSYEQYF.

V gene TRBV5-1 combines with J gene TRBJ2-5, with 11 bases lining up with TRBD2. The V gene's germline CDR1 is SGHRS and CDR2 YFSETQ. Unmatched junction bases numbered 3, after V lost 4 bases and J lost 4 bases. The CDR3 covers 14 residues. CDR3 nucleotides: TGCGCCAGCAGCATGGGACTAGCGGCAGAGACCCAGTACTTC. This sequence encodes CASSMGLAAETQYF.

This chain uses TRBV29-1 with TRBJ1-1; weak D call: TRBD1 (5 bases). CDR3 length equals 12 residues. CDR1 and CDR2 (germline): SQVTM, ANQGSEA. V was cut by 7 bases and J by 6 bases, with 15 bases left in between. CDR3 amino acids: CSAREWTPEAFF. The CDR3 DNA sequence: TGCAGCGCTAGAGAGTGGACACCTGAAGCTTTCTTT.

This clone appeared a single time. Here the CDR3 reads CASTQAGQRYYGYTF. The CDR3 nucleotides read TGTGCCAGTACCCAAGCGGGACAGAGATACTATGGCTACACCTTC. V gene TRBV19 combines with J gene TRBJ1-2; 7 bases align to TRBD1. Germline lookup yields CDR1 LNHDA and CDR2 SQIVND (reference sequence). V lost 7 bases to trimming and J lost 3 bases; unmatched junction nucleotides: 11. The CDR3 has 15 residues.

The rearrangement uses TRBV9 and TRBJ2-1; 14 bases are a match to TRBD2. This CDR3 has 19 residues. CDR1 is SGDLS, CDR2 YYNGEE, per germline. V was pared by 0 bases and J by 0 bases, with 5 bases of the junction left unmatched. The CDR3 nucleotides read TGTGCCAGCAGCGTAGGGGGACTAGCGGGAGTCGGCTCCTACAATGAGCAGTTCTTC. Protein: CASSVGGLAGVGSYNEQFF.

The chain uses TRBV2 and TRBJ2-2, with 9 bases lining up with TRBD2. V shed 6 bases, J shed 3 bases, and the junction held 2 bases outside the gene matches. Germline values: CDR1 SNHLY, CDR2 FYNNEI. This CDR3 is built from 14 residues. CDR3 loop: CASRLAGDTGELFF. The CDR3 nucleotides are TGTGCCAGCAGGTTAGCGGGAGACACCGGGGAGCTGTTTTTT.

In nucleotides, the CDR3 is TGTGCCAGCAGCTCGACGGGACACCTCTACGAGCAGTACTTC. This encodes CASSSTGHLYEQYF. The V gene is TRBV5-5, the J gene TRBJ2-7; D might be TRBD1 (6 bases). CDR1 SGHKS and CDR2 YYEKEE come from the germline V gene (reference sequence). With 3 bases removed from V and 3 bases from J, the gap between germline ends came to 13 bases. The CDR3 sequence is 14 residues long.